The 15 T cell receptor beta chains listed next were all sequenced from one sample in a study of regulatory T cells. Amplification used 52 TRBV primers and 13 TRBJ primers. The assay was immunoSEQ multiplex PCR, and TCRdb's table has in-frame clones only and misses some. The sample contains approximately 20,000 clones, 93% of which appear only once. Sequenced material: CD8+ T cells sorted from blood. All receptors derive from a child under 10 years old with CD3G deficiency.

This sequence joins TRBV30 and TRBJ1-1, with D perhaps TRBD1 (6 bases). Germline loops: CDR1 GTSNPN, CDR2 SVGIG (reference sequence). This CDR3 region has 14 residues. Trimming left V 2 bases short and J 0 bases short, with 10 bases between. CDR3 sequence reads: CAWSSTGMNTEAFF. Written as DNA, the CDR3 is TGTGCCTGGAGTTCCACAGGGATGAACACTGAAGCTTTCTTT. Together with reference TRBV30 and TRBJ1-1, the CDR3 gives the full variable domain: SQTIHQWPATLVQPVGSPLSLECTVEGTSNPNLYWYRQAAGRGLQLLFYSVGIGQISSEVPQNLSASRPQDRQFILSSKKLLLSDSGFYLCAWSSTGMNTEAFFGQGTRLTVV.

The chain combines TRBV6-1 with TRBJ1-2; tentative D call: TRBD1 (5 bases). Trimming removed 8 bases at V and 6 bases at J, with 22 bases between. The CDR3 is made up of 15 amino acids. CDR1 and CDR2 (germline): MNHNS, SASEGT. The CDR3 nucleotides read TGTGCCAGCTTACCATCCGCGGGACTTCTAGATGGCTACACCTTC. Amino acids: CASLPSAGLLDGYTF.

The chain recombines TRBV6-6 with TRBJ1-2; D is ambiguous. Germline CDR1 is MNHNY and CDR2 is SVGAGI (reference sequence). This CDR3 has 13 amino acids. Deletions cut 4 bases from V and 8 bases from J, with 14 bases between. CDR3 sequence: CASSLGPLRGYTF. The CDR3 nucleotides read TGTGCCAGCAGTTTAGGGCCCCTTAGGGGCTACACCTTC.

This clone is a singleton in its sample. This sequence joins TRBV28 and TRBJ1-1; D ambiguous. The CDR3 has 15 residues. Germline assignment: CDR1 MDHEN and CDR2 SYDVKM. Trimming pared 6 bases from V and 0 bases from J, leaving 14 bases between. DNA for the CDR3: TGTGCCAGCAGCCCCGTTTCGCCGATGAACACTGAAGCTTTCTTT. Translating it yields CASSPVSPMNTEAFF.

The rearrangement uses TRBV13 and TRBJ2-1; 13 bases map to TRBD2. The CDR3 covers 14 residues. The germline gives CDR1 PRHDT, CDR2 FYEKMQ (reference sequence). The junction had 7 bases not matched to a gene; V was cut back by 5 bases and J by 12 bases. This CDR3 reads CASSLGTSGIGQFF. DNA for the CDR3: TGTGCCAGCAGCCTCGGGACTAGCGGGATTGGGCAGTTCTTC. Full variable domain (remainder filled in from reference TRBV13 and TRBJ2-1): AAGVIQSPRHLIKEKRETATLKCYPIPRHDTVYWYQQGPGQDPQFLISFYEKMQSDKGSIPDRFSAQQFSDYHSELNMSSLELGDSALYFCASSLGTSGIGQFFGPGTRLTVL.

The gene calls are TRBV7-8 and TRBJ2-3; no clear D. V was cut by 1 base and J by 4 bases, with 9 bases left in between. Germline V gene data show CDR1 as SGHVS and CDR2 as FQNEAQ. The CDR3 loop spans 14 amino acids. The CDR3: CASSLVHRADTQYF. The CDR3 region has the DNA TGTGCCAGCAGCTTAGTCCACCGCGCAGATACGCAGTATTTT. The whole variable domain, remainder taken from reference TRBV7-8 and TRBJ2-3, is GAGVSQSPRYKVAKRGQDVALRCDPISGHVSLFWYQQALGQGPEFLTYFQNEAQLDKSGLPSDRFFAERPEGSVSTLKIQRTQQEDSAVYLCASSLVHRADTQYFGPGTRLTVL.

The DNA for the CDR3 is TGTGCCAGCAGCTTAAGTCCAGGGCCTCCCTACGAGCAGTACTTC. Residues: CASSLSPGPPYEQYF. This chain uses TRBV7-8 with TRBJ2-7; perhaps TRBD1 as D (5 bases). Per germline, CDR1 SGHVS and CDR2 FQNEAQ. The CDR3 totals 15 residues. The V end was cut by 2 bases, the J end by 2 bases, with 13 bases between.

The rearrangement uses TRBV27 and TRBJ2-1, with 8 bases lining up with TRBD2. V was pared by 6 bases and J by 8 bases, with 6 bases of the junction left unmatched. CDR3 length equals 13 residues. CDR1 is MNHEY, CDR2 SMNVEV, per germline (reference sequence). The CDR3 region is CASSTGTRHEQFF. The CDR3 bases are TGTGCCAGCAGCACCGGGACTAGGCATGAGCAGTTCTTC.

The chain couples TRBV28 to TRBJ2-7; D possibly corresponds to TRBD1 (5 bases). Germline CDR1 reads MDHEN; CDR2 reads SYDVKM. The CDR3 has 14 amino acids. V was clipped by 3 bases and J by 2 bases, with 11 bases between them. As DNA, the CDR3 is TGTGCCAGCAGTTTGGTAGGGGTAGCCTACGAGCAGTACTTC. Amino acid sequence: CASSLVGVAYEQYF. Filled out from reference TRBV28 and TRBJ2-7, the complete variable domain reads DVKVTQSSRYLVKRTGEKVFLECVQDMDHENMFWYRQDPGLGLRLIYFSYDVKMKEKGDIPEGYSVSREKKERFSLILESASTNQTSMYLCASSLVGVAYEQYFGPGTRLTVT.

The sample holds one count of this clone. A junction boundary mismatches the germline segment, possibly from a read error. The V call is TRBV13, the J call TRBJ2-5; D call uncertain. Germline V CDR1 and CDR2: PRHDT, FYEKMQ (reference sequence). The CDR3 is made up of 12 amino acids. CDR3 DNA sequence: TGTGCCAGCAGCCTAGGATCGGAGACCCAGTACTTC. As protein: CASSLGSETQYF.

The chain combines TRBV19 with TRBJ1-4; 8 bases align to TRBD1. This CDR3 has 18 amino acids. The germline V gene encodes CDR1 LNHDA and CDR2 SQIVND (reference sequence). V shed 1 base and J 3 bases; nucleotides not matched to a gene: 10. The CDR3 sequence is CASSIGPRQGPSNEKLFF. In DNA, the CDR3 is TGTGCCAGTAGTATAGGGCCTAGACAGGGGCCATCTAATGAAAAACTGTTTTTT. The variable domain in full, completed from reference TRBV19 and TRBJ1-4, reads DGGITQSPKYLFRKEGQNVTLSCEQNLNHDAMYWYRQDPGQGLRLIYYSQIVNDFQKGDIAEGYSVSREKKESFPLTVTSAQKNPTAFYLCASSIGPRQGPSNEKLFFGSGTQLSVL.

By share, this clone ranks as medium-sized. Within the sample, other DNA sequences also encode this same CDR3. The CDR3 region has the DNA TGTGCCAGCAGTTTGACTAGCGGGACTACCTACGAGCAGTACTTC. Translated, it gives CASSLTSGTTYEQYF. The chain has TRBV28 and TRBJ2-7, with TRBD2 identical over 11 bases. Germline lookup yields CDR1 MDHEN and CDR2 SYDVKM. The length of the CDR3 is 15 residues. Trimming at V came to 3 bases and at J to 2 bases, leaving 3 bases not matched to a gene.

This rearrangement joins TRBV7-8 to TRBJ2-7; 8 bases fit TRBD1. Germline V gives CDR1 SGHVS, CDR2 FQNEAQ. J was trimmed by 6 bases and V by 3 bases; bases with no gene match: 4. This CDR3 is 13 amino acids long. As DNA, the CDR3 is TGTGCCAGCAGCTTCGGGACAGGCCTCGAGCAGTACTTC. Translation: CASSFGTGLEQYF.

A note on this clone: The sample holds other DNA sequences that translate to the same CDR3. The chain is built from TRBV6-1 and TRBJ1-2; D is unclear. Germline CDR1 reads MNHNS; CDR2 reads SASEGT. The CDR3 consists of 13 residues. V was shortened by 3 bases and J by 3 bases, with 8 bases between the two germline ends. CDR3 region: CASSDLRYYGYTF. Written as DNA, the CDR3 is TGTGCCAGCAGTGATCTCAGGTACTATGGCTACACCTTC.

This chain links TRBV13 with TRBJ2-1, with 13 bases lining up with TRBD2. This CDR3 comprises 16 residues. CDR1 is PRHDT, CDR2 FYEKMQ, per germline (reference sequence). V gave up 2 bases and J gave up 8 bases; unmatched junction bases: 6. This CDR3 reads CASSLQLAGGSDEQFF. The CDR3 coding sequence is TGTGCCAGCAGCTTACAACTAGCGGGAGGGAGCGATGAGCAGTTCTTC.